The text below deals with one T cell receptor (beta chain). Its antigen remains undetermined. No base quality values were provided; no much bigger clone lies one nucleotide off. The CDR3 runs 19 residues from the cysteine to the phenylalanine. CDR3 DNA is the only sequence kept; it has 57 bases, read in frame from the first base. CDR1 SGHTA and CDR2 FQGNSA are derived from the germline V gene. The V end gives up 1 base and the J end 1 base, leaving 12 bases in the junction not matched to a gene. The donors were healthy, HIV-negative adults who had no recently reported acute infections or vaccinations. All donors were Caucasian adults living in Nashville, Tennessee, USA. For unsorted samples, about 90 million PBMCs were counted and genomic DNA was extracted with the QIAamp DNA Blood Mini kit. Blood was obtained by leukapheresis, after which PBMCs were separated by Ficoll-Histopaque density gradient centrifugation and cryopreserved in liquid nitrogen vapor phase.

This entry comes from a study of shared clonotypes between healthy human individuals (TCRdb year 2020). As for the study more broadly: The cohort comprised a couple of women and three men aged 18 to 49 years. To estimate repertoire size and how much clonotype sharing occurs between individuals, the study deeply sequenced the blood TCR repertoires of five or six healthy adults. To increase sequencing depth and limit assay-specific biases, TCR repertoire library preparation and sequencing were carried out by different laboratories using diverse techniques. Per donor, leukapheresis produced somewhere between about 0.85 and 9.5 billion PBMCs. General study outcomes and caveats: Sampling was restricted to blood, and TCR repertoires in tissue are likely to differ from TCR repertoires in blood. Because the study included only a small number of donors, the genetic and exposure-history diversity represented was limited. Pairwise subsampling led to the expectation that sequencing depth would affect the degree of clonotype sharing among donors.

Using the deep immunoSEQ assay, multiplex PCR amplified TCR CDR3 regions from genomic DNA. For each cell subset, the extracted genomic DNA was distributed evenly across all wells of several immunoSEQ 96-well plates, and each plate served as one replicate. For unsorted PBMC, each replicate PCR was loaded with roughly 0.3 ug genomic DNA, equivalent to tens of thousands of T cell genomes. Ten immunoSEQ deep assay plates were used to sequence the unsorted PBMC genomic DNA. Purified libraries were measured with a Qubit 3.0 fluorometer, size-checked on a Bioanalyzer 2100, and measured again with the KAPA Library Quantification kit. A separate single-read 150-cycle Illumina NextSeq 550 flow cell was used to sequence each immunoSEQ 96-well plate. In the original analysis: Because the immunoSEQ output held only junctional sequences and lacked quality scores, the filtering could not match the filtering applied to full-length reads. To assign V/J genes and CDR3, sequences were annotated using PyIR, a Python wrapper for IgBLAST v1.9, with IMGT germline references. Any read was removed if the V/J assignment was weak (E-value above 1e-6), the CDR3 was missing, or the read contained stop codons, out-of-frame junctions, or ambiguous translated residues. A V3J clonotype was defined by an identical inferred V gene, J gene, and CDR3 amino acid sequence. To compute the percentage overlap between repertoires, the number of shared unique clonotypes was divided by the size of the smaller repertoire. Repertoire richness was assessed with RTK rarefaction, the Chao1 estimator, and Recon v2.1 estimates of unobserved clonotypes. In TCRdb, the immuneACCESS table is reduced to in-frame sequences with V and J assigned. These tables do not hold every clone; where another copy was compared, an unresolved V gene accounts for under half, and the others remain unexplained. The D gene and trimming were derived from the DNA, and the V and J assignments and clone size from that table. For this sample there are 490,000 or so clones; around 79% appear just once. Of the sample, about an eighth is held by the ten largest clones.

The V and J segments used are TRBV7-2 and TRBJ2-4, with TRBD2 matching 8 junction bases. Sequenced material: PBMCs. The source is a woman aged 40-49 years in good health. Some clones in this sample may be carry-over from other donors' samples. The CDR3 has the sequence CASSLGILAGGVAKNIQYF. In nucleotides, the sequence is TGTGCCAGCAGCTTAGGAATTCTAGCGGGTGGGGTTGCCAAAAACATTCAGTACTTC.